This T cell receptor (beta chain) was captured by sequencing in a study of blood T cells in healthy people across ages. Study context: Per two T cells, template switching captured roughly one barcoded beta molecule.

The second PCR ran 7 to 11 cycles with a sample-barcoded 5' primer and J-beta primers. TCRdb re-analysed the 5' RACE reads in MiXCR, keeping a single row per CDR3 protein. The sample has 600,000 to 850,000 distinct CDR3 sequences; 20% to 25% are singletons. Trimming took 4 bases from V and 5 from J; bases not matched to a gene: 6. Germline loops: CDR1 SQVTM, CDR2 ANQGSEA. The CDR3 is 13 amino acids. These same records also appear under a second study, on T cells of mothers and their children.

Input material: blood. This sequence joins TRBV29-1 and TRBJ1-1; 8 positions agree with TRBD1. The TCR comes from a boy younger than 18 in good health. CDR3 sequence: CSVAATGVTEAFF. The CDR3 DNA reads TGCAGCGTTGCGGCGACAGGGGTGACTGAAGCTTTCTTT.